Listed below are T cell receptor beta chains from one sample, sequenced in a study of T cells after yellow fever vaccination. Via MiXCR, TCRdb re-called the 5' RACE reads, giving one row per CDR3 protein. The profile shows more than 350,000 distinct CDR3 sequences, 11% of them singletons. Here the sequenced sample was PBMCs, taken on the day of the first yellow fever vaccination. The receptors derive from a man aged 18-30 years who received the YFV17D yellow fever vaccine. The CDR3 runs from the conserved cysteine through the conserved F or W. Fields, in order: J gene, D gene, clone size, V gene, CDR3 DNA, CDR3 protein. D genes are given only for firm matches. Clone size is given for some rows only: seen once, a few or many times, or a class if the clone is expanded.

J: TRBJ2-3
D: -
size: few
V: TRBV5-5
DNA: TGTGCCAGCAGCTTGGAACATCTCACAGATACGCAGTATTTT
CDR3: CASSLEHLTDTQYF

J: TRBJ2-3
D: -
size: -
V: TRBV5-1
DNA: TGCGCCAGCAGCTTGGCCGCGGCGGGACACAACACAGATACGCAGTATTTT
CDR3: CASSLAAAGHNTDTQYF

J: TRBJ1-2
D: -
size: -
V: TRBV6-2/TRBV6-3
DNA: TGTGCCAGCAGTCCATACAGGGAACGGAGGCATGGCTACACCTTC
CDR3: CASSPYRERRHGYTF

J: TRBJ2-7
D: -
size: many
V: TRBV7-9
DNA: TGTGCCAGCAGCCCTAGGTCCTACGAGCAGTACTTC
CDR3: CASSPRSYEQYF

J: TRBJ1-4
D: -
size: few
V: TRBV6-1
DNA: TGTGCCAGCACGGGGAAAGCCCAGAATGAAAAACTGTTTTTT
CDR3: CASTGKAQNEKLFF

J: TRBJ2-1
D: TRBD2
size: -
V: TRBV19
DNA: TGTGCCAGTAGACGACTAGCGGATTCCTACAATGAGCAGTTCTTC
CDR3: CASRRLADSYNEQFF

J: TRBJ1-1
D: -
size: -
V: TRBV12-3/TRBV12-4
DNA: TGTGCCAGCAGTTTATTTGGGGGTATCACTGAAGCTTTCTTT
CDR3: CASSLFGGITEAFF

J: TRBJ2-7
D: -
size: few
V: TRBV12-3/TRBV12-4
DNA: TGTGCCAGCAGTCCTCGGAACCTCACCTACGAGCAGTACTTC
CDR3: CASSPRNLTYEQYF

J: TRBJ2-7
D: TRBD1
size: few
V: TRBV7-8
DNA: TGTGCCAGCAGCCCGGAAATGACAGGGGCCTACGAGCAGTACTTC
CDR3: CASSPEMTGAYEQYF

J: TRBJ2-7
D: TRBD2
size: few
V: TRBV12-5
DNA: TGTGCTAGCTGCCGCGGGGGACCCTACGAGCAGTACTTC
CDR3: CASCRGGPYEQYF

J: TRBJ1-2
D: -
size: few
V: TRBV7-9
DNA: TGTGCCAGCAGCCCCTTGAACCTAGCGAGCTATGGCTACACCTTC
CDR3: CASSPLNLASYGYTF

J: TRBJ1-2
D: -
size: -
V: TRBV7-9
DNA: TGTGCCAGCACGGCAGTCAGGAACTATGGCTACACCTTC
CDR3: CASTAVRNYGYTF

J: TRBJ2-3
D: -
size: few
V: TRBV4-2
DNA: TGTGCCAGCAGCCAAGATAGGTGGCGGGACACAGATACGCAGTATTTT
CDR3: CASSQDRWRDTDTQYF

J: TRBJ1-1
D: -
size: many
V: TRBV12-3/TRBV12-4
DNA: TGTGCCAGCAGCGCCGTTCGGGGGGCGGCTGAAGCTTTCTTT
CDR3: CASSAVRGAAEAFF

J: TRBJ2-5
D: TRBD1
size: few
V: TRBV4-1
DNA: TGCGCCAGCAAGGACAGGTTCCAGGAGACCCAGTACTTC
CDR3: CASKDRFQETQYF

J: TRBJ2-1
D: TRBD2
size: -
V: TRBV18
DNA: TGTGCCAGCTCACCACGCCTAGCGGACTACAATGAGCAGTTCTTC
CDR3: CASSPRLADYNEQFF

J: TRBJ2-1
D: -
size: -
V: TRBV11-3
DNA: TGTGCCAGCAGCTTCGGGCCTAACCACAATGAGCAGTTCTTC
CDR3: CASSFGPNHNEQFF

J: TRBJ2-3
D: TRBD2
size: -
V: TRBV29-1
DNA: TGCAGCGTTGAGGCTAGCGGCCTTCACCCCGGACTCACAGATACGCAGTATTTT
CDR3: CSVEASGLHPGLTDTQYF

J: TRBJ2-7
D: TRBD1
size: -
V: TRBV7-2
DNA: TGTGCCAGCAGCTCCCCTGGGGACAGGGGGTACTACGAGCAGTACTTC
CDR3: CASSSPGDRGYYEQYF

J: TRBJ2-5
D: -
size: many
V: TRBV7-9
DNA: TGTGCCAGCAGCTTGCAGACAGGTCAAGAGACCCAGTACTTC
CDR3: CASSLQTGQETQYF

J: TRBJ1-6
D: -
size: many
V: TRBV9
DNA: TGTGCCAGCAGCGTAGGTGAGAGGTATAATTCACCCCTCCACTTT
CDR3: CASSVGERYNSPLHF

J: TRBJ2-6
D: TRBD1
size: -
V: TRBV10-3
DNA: TGTGCCGTCAATGGGGGACAGGGGGTTTCTGGGGCCAACGTCCTGACTTTC
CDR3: CAVNGGQGVSGANVLTF

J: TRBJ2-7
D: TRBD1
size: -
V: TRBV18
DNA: TGTGCCAGCTCCCGAGACAGGGGGGCGCAGTACTTC
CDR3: CASSRDRGAQYF

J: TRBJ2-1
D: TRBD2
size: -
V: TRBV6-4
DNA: TGTGCCAGCAGTGTTTCCGGGGGGGCAGGAGGTGAGCAGTTCTTC
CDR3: CASSVSGGAGGEQFF

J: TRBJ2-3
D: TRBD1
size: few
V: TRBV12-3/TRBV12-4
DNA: TGTGCCAGCAGTAAACAGGGGTTGGGCACAGATACGCAGTATTTT
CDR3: CASSKQGLGTDTQYF

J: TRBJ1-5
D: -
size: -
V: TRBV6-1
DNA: TGTGCCAGCAGAGGAGCGGAGGACACCGATCAGCCCCAGCATTTT
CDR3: CASRGAEDTDQPQHF

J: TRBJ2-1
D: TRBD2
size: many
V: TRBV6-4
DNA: TGTGCCAGCAGTGACTCGACTAGCGGGGGGGATGAGCAGTTCTTC
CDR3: CASSDSTSGGDEQFF

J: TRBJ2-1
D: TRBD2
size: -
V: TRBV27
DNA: TGTGCCAGCAGTTTTCGGAGCGGGGGGGCCTTTTACAATGAGCAGTTCTTC
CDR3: CASSFRSGGAFYNEQFF

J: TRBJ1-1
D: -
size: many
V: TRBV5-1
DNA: TGCGCCAGCAGCTTGGTTGGTCAGAACACTGAAGCTTTCTTT
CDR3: CASSLVGQNTEAFF

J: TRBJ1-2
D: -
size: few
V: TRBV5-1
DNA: TGCGCCAGCACTCAAGGCTATGGCTACACCTTC
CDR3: CASTQGYGYTF

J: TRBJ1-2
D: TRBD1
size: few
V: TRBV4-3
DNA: TGCGCCAGCAGCCAAGACACAGGGGAGGGCTATGGCTACACCTTC
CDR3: CASSQDTGEGYGYTF

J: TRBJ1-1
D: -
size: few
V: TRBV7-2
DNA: TGTGCCAGCAGCCTCACGAGGGTGACTGAAGCTTTCTTT
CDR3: CASSLTRVTEAFF

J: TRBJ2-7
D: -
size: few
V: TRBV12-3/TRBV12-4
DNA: TGTGCCAGCAGCCGAGACCCCGGCCCCTACGAGCAGTACTTC
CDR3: CASSRDPGPYEQYF

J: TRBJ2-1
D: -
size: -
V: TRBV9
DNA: TGTGCCAGCAGCGTAGCTACGGCTAGAGCCTACAGTGAGCAGTTCTTC
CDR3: CASSVATARAYSEQFF

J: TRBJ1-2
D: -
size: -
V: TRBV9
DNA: TGTGCCAGCAGCGTAGTGGGGGAAGGCTACACCTTC
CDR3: CASSVVGEGYTF

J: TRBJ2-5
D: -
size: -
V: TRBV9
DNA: TGTGCCAGCAGCTCCCGGACCTACGGGACCCAGTACTTC
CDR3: CASSSRTYGTQYF

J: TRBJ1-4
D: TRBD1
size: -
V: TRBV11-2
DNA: TGTGCCAGCAGCGCCTTCTCGACAGGGGGTTCTGAAAAACTGTTTTTT
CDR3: CASSAFSTGGSEKLFF

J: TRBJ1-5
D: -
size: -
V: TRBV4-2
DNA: TGTGCCAGCAGCCAAGGCGAGGGTAGCAATCAGCCCCAGCATTTT
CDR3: CASSQGEGSNQPQHF

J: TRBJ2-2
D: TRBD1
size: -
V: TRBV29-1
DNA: TGCAGCGTTTTCGGGGGACAGGGCTTTGCCGGGGAGCTGTTTTTT
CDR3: CSVFGGQGFAGELFF

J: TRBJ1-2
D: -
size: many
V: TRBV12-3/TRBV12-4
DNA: TGTGCCAGCAGTTTAGCGGATGGGGACTACACCTTC
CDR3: CASSLADGDYTF

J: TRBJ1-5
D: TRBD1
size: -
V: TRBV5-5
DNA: TGTGCCAGCAGTTACAGGGGCCTGGTTTCGCAGCCCCAGCATTTT
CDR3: CASSYRGLVSQPQHF

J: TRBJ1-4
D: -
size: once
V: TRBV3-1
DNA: TGTGCCAGCAGCCAAGAAGGAGGAGGGAATGAAAAACTGTTTTTT
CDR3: CASSQEGGGNEKLFF

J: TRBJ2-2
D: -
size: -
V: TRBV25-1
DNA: TGTGCCAGCAGTACCCGGAACACCGGGGAGCTGTTTTTT
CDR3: CASSTRNTGELFF

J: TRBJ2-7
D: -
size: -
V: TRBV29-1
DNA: TGCAGCGCTGCAGGGATTTCCTACGAGCAGTACTTC
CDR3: CSAAGISYEQYF

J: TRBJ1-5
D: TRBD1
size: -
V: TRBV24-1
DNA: TGTGCCACCAGTGCAAGGGGGCGTCAGCCCCAGCATTTT
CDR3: CATSARGRQPQHF